This passage covers 18 T cell receptor beta chains from one sample sequenced in a study of OX40 agonist ivuxolimab in advanced cancers. Clones were sequenced by immunoSEQ multiplex PCR, and TCRdb holds only the in-frame ones, with some missing. The data contain some 62,000 clones, about 89% of them singletons. The source was CD4+ or CD8+ T cells sorted from blood, collected in a trial of the OX40 agonist ivuxolimab. The receptors shown here come from an adult with an advanced solid tumor such as melanoma, head and neck, liver or kidney cancer.

The chain carries TRBV19 and TRBJ1-1; TRBD1 might be the D (5 bases). V lost 6 bases and J 6 bases, leaving 20 bases between the germline ends. This CDR3 spans 15 amino acids. Per germline, CDR1 LNHDA and CDR2 SQIVND (reference sequence). CDR3 bases: TGTGCCAGTAGAAGGGACCTTCGGGACTCCGCTGAAGCTTTCTTT. As protein: CASRRDLRDSAEAFF.

The rearrangement links TRBV27 to TRBJ1-4, with 10 bases matching TRBD1. Germline trimming cut 4 bases from V and 8 bases from J; bases unmatched to any gene: 10. The germline V gene encodes CDR1 MNHEY and CDR2 SMNVEV (reference sequence). The CDR3 sequence is 16 residues long. CDR3 sequence reads: CASSYLDRGPQEKLFF. The CDR3 bases are TGTGCCAGCAGTTACTTAGACAGGGGGCCGCAGGAAAAACTGTTTTTT.

The chain combines TRBV11-2 with TRBJ2-2, with D possibly being TRBD2 (5 bases). CDR3 length: 14 amino acids. Per germline, CDR1 SGHAT and CDR2 FQNNGV. V lost 4 bases and J 3 bases, leaving 9 bases between the germline ends. The CDR3 loop is CASSSRTHTGELFF. CDR3 nucleotides: TGTGCCAGCAGCTCCCGGACTCACACCGGGGAGCTGTTTTTT.

CDR3 nucleotide sequence: TGTGCCAGCAGTGAACCCGACAGGGGGCCAGAGACCCAGTACTTC. Protein sequence: CASSEPDRGPETQYF. The chain carries TRBV25-1 and TRBJ2-5; TRBD1 agrees at 10 bases. This CDR3 comprises 15 residues. V was pared by 2 bases and J by 4 bases, with 4 bases of the junction left unmatched. Germline lookup yields CDR1 MGHDK and CDR2 SYGVNS.

V and J are TRBV6-5 and TRBJ2-3; TRBD1 matches at 7 bases. Looked up from germline, CDR1 is MNHEY and CDR2 is SVGAGI. The V segment lost 2 bases and the J segment 11 bases; nucleotides outside the gene matches: 10. The CDR3 sequence is 14 residues long. The CDR3 here is CASSYDLGGYGQYF. Written as DNA, the CDR3 is TGTGCCAGCAGTTACGACCTAGGGGGCTATGGGCAGTATTTT.

This rearrangement joins TRBV5-4 to TRBJ1-2; tentatively, D is TRBD1 (5 bases). This CDR3 is 16 amino acids long. V was pared by 2 bases and J by 0 bases, with 14 bases between. Germline values: CDR1 SGHNT, CDR2 YYREEE (reference sequence). In DNA form, the CDR3 reads TGTGCCAGCAGCTTCAAGGGAGGGGAAACTAACTATGGCTACACCTTC. Amino acid sequence: CASSFKGGETNYGYTF.

The chain links TRBV6-1 to TRBJ2-3; the D call may be TRBD1 or TRBD2 (6 bases each). Trimming cost V 8 bases and J 4 bases, with 16 bases left between them. The CDR3 covers 14 residues. Germline V gene data show CDR1 as MNHNS and CDR2 as SASEGT. This CDR3 reads CASWRGTAADTQYF. For the CDR3, the DNA is TGTGCCAGCTGGAGGGGGACGGCGGCAGATACGCAGTATTTT.

The chain recombines TRBV2 with TRBJ2-2, with TRBD2 matching 9 bases. In germline, CDR1 is SNHLY, CDR2 FYNNEI. The CDR3 runs 14 residues. The ends lost 7 bases at V and 5 bases at J; junction bases unmatched: 5. In DNA form, the CDR3 reads TGTGCCAGCACTTCGGGACTAGCAACCGGGGAGCTGTTTTTT. Protein sequence: CASTSGLATGELFF.

This sequence joins TRBV5-4 and TRBJ1-6; no firm D call. The germline CDR1 and CDR2 sequences are SGHNT and YYREEE (reference sequence). The ends were cut back, 0 bases at V and 5 bases at J, with 9 bases in the middle. There are 15 residues in the CDR3. The DNA of the CDR3 is TGTGCCAGCAGCTTGGCGGGCACGGATAATTCACCCCTCCACTTT. It specifies CASSLAGTDNSPLHF.

The chain recombines TRBV6-1 with TRBJ2-7; D is perhaps TRBD1 or TRBD2 (6 bases each). Germline values: CDR1 MNHNS, CDR2 SASEGT. Between the trimmed V and J ends, which lost 5 bases and 6 bases, there was a span of 8 bases. The CDR3 runs 11 residues. The CDR3 reads CASSPGAEQYF. CDR3 coding DNA: TGTGCCAGCAGTCCGGGGGCCGAGCAGTACTTC.

CDR3 in DNA: TGTGCCGCGGGGGGAAGCACAGATACGCAGTATTTT. Its translation is CAAGGSTDTQYF. The chain is built from TRBV7-9 and TRBJ2-3; TRBD2 agrees at 8 bases. This CDR3 spans 12 amino acids. V trimming: 11 bases; J trimming: 0 bases; junction bases outside the gene matches: 1. Germline V gene lookup returns CDR1 SEHNR and CDR2 FQNEAQ (reference sequence).

V is TRBV23-1 and J is TRBJ1-3; 7 positions agree with TRBD1. TRBV23-1 is marked as an open reading frame, function uncertain. This CDR3 comprises 16 residues. V was pared by 3 bases and J by 2 bases, with 7 bases of the junction left unmatched. CDR3 residues: CASSQSRTGPGNTIYF. CDR3 in DNA: TGCGCCAGCAGTCAGTCCCGGACAGGACCTGGAAACACCATATATTTT.

The chain has TRBV10-2 and TRBJ1-2; D is ambiguous. The germline CDR1 and CDR2 sequences are WSHSY and SAAADI. The ends were cut back, 0 bases at V and 8 bases at J, with 7 bases in the middle. The CDR3 spans 12 residues. CDR3 region: CASSESGLGYTF. Written as DNA, the CDR3 is TGCGCCAGCAGTGAGTCCGGGCTGGGCTACACCTTC.

V usage is TRBV6-1 and J usage is TRBJ1-1, with D possibly TRBD1 on 6 matching bases. The germline gives CDR1 MNHNS, CDR2 SASEGT. V was cut by 5 bases and J by 4 bases, with 14 bases left in between. CDR3 length: 14 amino acids. This CDR3 is CASSQLQGVTEAFF. The DNA of the CDR3 is TGTGCCAGCAGTCAACTACAGGGAGTCACTGAAGCTTTCTTT.

This clone was detected once. The rearrangement uses TRBV2 and TRBJ2-5; unclear D gene. The V end lost 1 base, the J end lost 13 bases, and 7 bases lay between the germline ends. The CDR3 spans 10 residues. Germline values: CDR1 SNHLY, CDR2 FYNNEI. The CDR3 loop reads CASSEGRRYF. The CDR3 DNA sequence: TGTGCCAGCAGTGAAGGACGGAGGTACTTC.

The chain employs TRBV4-2 and TRBJ2-3; no definite D call. Germline V gene lookup returns CDR1 LGHNA and CDR2 YNFKEQ. The CDR3 is 14 amino acids. The germline V and J ends were trimmed by 1 base and 0 bases, with 5 bases remaining between them. The CDR3 here is CASSQVPSTDTQYF. The CDR3 coding sequence is TGTGCCAGCAGCCAAGTTCCTAGCACAGATACGCAGTATTTT.

The chain joins TRBV10-3 to TRBJ2-5; 9 bases are a match to TRBD1. With 6 bases clipped from V and 11 bases from J, the junction kept 10 bases outside the gene matches. CDR3 length: 13 residues. Germline CDR1 reads ENHRY; CDR2 reads SYGVKD. The CDR3 coding sequence is TGTGCCATCAGCGAACAGGGGGCGGGGGAGCAGTACTTC. This gives the protein CAISEQGAGEQYF.

This clone was seen only a few times. This sequence joins TRBV6-5 and TRBJ1-1; possible D gene TRBD1, 6 bases. Germline V gives CDR1 MNHEY, CDR2 SVGAGI. V was trimmed by 5 bases and J by 6 bases, leaving 13 bases between them. This CDR3 spans 13 amino acids. Here the CDR3 reads CASSKGGGPEAFF. The CDR3 DNA sequence: TGTGCCAGCAGTAAAGGGGGGGGACCTGAAGCTTTCTTT.